This record covers a single T cell receptor (beta chain). Its antigen is unidentified. V shed 0 bases and J 1 base; nucleotides not matched to a gene: 6. CDR3 length equals 18 residues. Germline-derived CDR1 and CDR2 are SGDLS and YYNGEE. Each sample came from a Caucasian adult donor living in Nashville, Tennessee. This entry comes from a study of shared clonotypes between healthy human individuals. Study-level points and caveats: Naive subsets generally had larger estimated richness than memory subsets. Some naive CD4 clonotypes, 4% to 6%, turned up in common across a handful of donors.

Measured with immunoSEQ multiplex PCR; TCRdb has only the in-frame clones, and not every one. The sample has more than 2,000,000 clones, 85% to 95% seen once; the top ten hold about 0.39%. Specimen: naive CD4+ T cells from PBMCs. Stated subset: CD45RA+ positively selected. The TCR was taken from a man younger than 35 in good health. Some clones in this sample may be carry-over from other donors' samples. The chain employs TRBV9 and TRBJ2-6, with TRBD2 matching 8 bases. The CDR3 nucleotides read TGTGCCAGCAGCGTAGCTGAGAGCGGGAGATCTGGGGCCAACGTCCTGACTTTC. Translating it yields CASSVAESGRSGANVLTF.